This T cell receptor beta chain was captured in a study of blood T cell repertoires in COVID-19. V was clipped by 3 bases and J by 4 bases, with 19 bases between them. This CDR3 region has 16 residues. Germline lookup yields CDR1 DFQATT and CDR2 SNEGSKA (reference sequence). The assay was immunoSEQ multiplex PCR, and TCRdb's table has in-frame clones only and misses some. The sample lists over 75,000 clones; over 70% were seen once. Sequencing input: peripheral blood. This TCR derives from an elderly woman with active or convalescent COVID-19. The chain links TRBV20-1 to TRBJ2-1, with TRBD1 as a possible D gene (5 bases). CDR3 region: CSASSPRQRPYNEQFF. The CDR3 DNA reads TGCAGTGCTAGTTCCCCGCGACAGAGACCTTACAATGAGCAGTTCTTC.